The clone carrying this T cell receptor beta chain ranks as medium-sized (0.01 to 0.1%). This record belongs to a study of early T cells in non-severe SARS-CoV-2 infection. Turning to the study itself: Chains were not paired, and sequencing was done on bulk RNA from unsorted whole blood.

Unique molecular identifiers were affixed to single, distinct cDNA molecules. TCRdb independently ran MiXCR on the 5' RACE reads; one entry per CDR3 protein. The sample contains fewer than 25,000 distinct CDR3 sequences, 4% to 5.5% of which appear only once. V was pared by 5 bases and J by 6 bases, with 4 bases of the junction left unmatched. Per germline, CDR1 SGHTA and CDR2 FQGTGA. This CDR3 has 13 amino acids. V usage is TRBV7-3 and J usage is TRBJ1-5, with 7 bases lining up with TRBD1. The receptor comes from an adult who was a healthcare worker with PCR-confirmed SARS-CoV-2 infection or an uninfected control (not recorded which). Sequenced material: whole blood. The CDR3 sequence is CASSSYRGQPQHF. CDR3 bases: TGTGCCAGCAGCAGCTACAGGGGTCAGCCCCAGCATTTT.